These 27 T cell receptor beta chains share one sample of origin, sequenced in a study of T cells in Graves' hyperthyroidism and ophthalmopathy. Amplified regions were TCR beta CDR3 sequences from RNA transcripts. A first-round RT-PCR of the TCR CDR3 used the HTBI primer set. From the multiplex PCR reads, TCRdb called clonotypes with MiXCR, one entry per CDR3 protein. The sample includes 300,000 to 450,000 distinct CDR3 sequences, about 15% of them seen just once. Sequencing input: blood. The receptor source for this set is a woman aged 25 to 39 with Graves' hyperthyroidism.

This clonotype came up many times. CDR3 nucleotides: TGTGCCACCACCCTAGCGGGAGGGTACAATGAGCAGTTCTTC. It codes for CATTLAGGYNEQFF. This chain uses TRBV28 with TRBJ2-1, with 12 bases fitting TRBD2. In germline, CDR1 is MDHEN, CDR2 SYDVKM. Germline trimming cut 10 bases from V and 4 bases from J; bases unmatched to any gene: 5. The CDR3 has 14 residues.

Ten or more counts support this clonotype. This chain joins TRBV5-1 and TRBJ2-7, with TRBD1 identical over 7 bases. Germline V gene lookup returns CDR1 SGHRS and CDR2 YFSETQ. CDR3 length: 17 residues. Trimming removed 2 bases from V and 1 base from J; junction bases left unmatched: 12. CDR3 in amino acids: CASSLALRDSLSYEQYF. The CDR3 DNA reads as TGCGCCAGCAGCTTAGCCCTACGGGACAGTCTATCCTACGAGCAGTACTTC.

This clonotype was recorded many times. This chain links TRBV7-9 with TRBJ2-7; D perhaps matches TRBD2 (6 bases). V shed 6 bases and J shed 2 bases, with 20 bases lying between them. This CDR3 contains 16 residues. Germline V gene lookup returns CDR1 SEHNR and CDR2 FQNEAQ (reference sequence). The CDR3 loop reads CASSWGAGTLTYEQYF. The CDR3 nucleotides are TGTGCCAGCAGTTGGGGAGCCGGGACTCTGACCTACGAGCAGTACTTC.

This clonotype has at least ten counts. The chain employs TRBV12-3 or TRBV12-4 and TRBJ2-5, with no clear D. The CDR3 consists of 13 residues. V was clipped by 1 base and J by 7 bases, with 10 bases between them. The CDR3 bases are TGTGCCAGCAGTTTAGAAGTGGTCGCGACCCAGTACTTC. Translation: CASSLEVVATQYF.

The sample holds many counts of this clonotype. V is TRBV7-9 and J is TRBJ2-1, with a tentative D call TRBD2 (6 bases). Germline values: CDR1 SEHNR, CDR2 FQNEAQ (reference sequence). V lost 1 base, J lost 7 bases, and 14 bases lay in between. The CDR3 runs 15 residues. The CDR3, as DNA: TGTGCCAGCAGCTTAGGTGGGACTTTATCAAATGAGCAGTTCTTC. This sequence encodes CASSLGGTLSNEQFF.

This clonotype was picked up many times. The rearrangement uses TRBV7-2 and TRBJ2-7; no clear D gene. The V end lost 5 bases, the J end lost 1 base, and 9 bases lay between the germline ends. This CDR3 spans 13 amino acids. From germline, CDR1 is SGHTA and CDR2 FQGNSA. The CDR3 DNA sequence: TGTGCCAGCAGCCCGACTGTATCCTACGAGCAGTACTTC. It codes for CASSPTVSYEQYF.

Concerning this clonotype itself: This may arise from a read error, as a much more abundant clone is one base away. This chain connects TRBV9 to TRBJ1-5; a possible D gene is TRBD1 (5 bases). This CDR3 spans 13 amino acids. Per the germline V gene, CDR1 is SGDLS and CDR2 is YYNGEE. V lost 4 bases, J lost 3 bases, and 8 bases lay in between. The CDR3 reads CASSRDLNQPQHF. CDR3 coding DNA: TGTGCCAGCAGCCGGGACCTCAATCAGCCCCAGCATTTT.

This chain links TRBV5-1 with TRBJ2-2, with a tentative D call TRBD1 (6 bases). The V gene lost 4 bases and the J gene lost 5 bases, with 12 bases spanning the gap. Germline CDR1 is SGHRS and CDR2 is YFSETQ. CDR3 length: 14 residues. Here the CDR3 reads CASSPAQGTGELFF. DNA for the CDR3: TGCGCCAGCAGCCCGGCCCAGGGGACCGGGGAGCTGTTTTTT.

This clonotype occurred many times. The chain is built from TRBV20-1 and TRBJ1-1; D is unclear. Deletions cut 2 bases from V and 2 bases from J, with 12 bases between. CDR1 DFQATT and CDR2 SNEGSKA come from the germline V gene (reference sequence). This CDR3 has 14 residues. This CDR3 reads CSARRAAKNTEAFF. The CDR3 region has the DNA TGCAGTGCTAGAAGGGCGGCAAAAAACACTGAAGCTTTCTTT.

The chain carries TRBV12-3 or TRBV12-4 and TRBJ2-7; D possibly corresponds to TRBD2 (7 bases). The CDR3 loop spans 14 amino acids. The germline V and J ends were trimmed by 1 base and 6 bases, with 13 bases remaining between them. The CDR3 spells CASSLGGGVGEQYF. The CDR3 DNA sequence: TGTGCCAGCAGTTTAGGAGGGGGGGTGGGCGAGCAGTACTTC.

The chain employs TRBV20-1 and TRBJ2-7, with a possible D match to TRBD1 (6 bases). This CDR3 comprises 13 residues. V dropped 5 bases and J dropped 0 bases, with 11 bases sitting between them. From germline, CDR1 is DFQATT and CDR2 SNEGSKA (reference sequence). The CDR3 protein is CSARDIDSYEQYF. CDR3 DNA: TGCAGTGCTCGGGACATAGACTCCTACGAGCAGTACTTC.

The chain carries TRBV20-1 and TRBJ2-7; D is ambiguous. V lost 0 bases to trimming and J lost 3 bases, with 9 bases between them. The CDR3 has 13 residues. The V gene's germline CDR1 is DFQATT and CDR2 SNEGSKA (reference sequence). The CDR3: CSARDQPNYEQYF. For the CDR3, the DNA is TGCAGTGCTAGAGATCAACCTAACTACGAGCAGTACTTC.

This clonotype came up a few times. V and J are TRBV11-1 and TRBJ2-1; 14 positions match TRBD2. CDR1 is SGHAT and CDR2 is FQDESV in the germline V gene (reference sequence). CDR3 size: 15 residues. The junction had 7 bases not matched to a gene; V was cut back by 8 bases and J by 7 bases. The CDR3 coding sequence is TGTGCCAGCGTGGGACTAGCGGGAGCGAGGAATGAGCAGTTCTTC. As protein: CASVGLAGARNEQFF.

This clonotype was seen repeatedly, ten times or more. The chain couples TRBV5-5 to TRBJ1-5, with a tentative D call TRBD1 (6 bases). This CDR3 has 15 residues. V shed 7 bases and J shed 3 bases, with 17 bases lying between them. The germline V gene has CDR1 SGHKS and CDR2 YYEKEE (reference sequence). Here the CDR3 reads CASRRTWDNNQPQHF. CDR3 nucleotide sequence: TGTGCCAGCCGCCGCACCTGGGACAACAATCAGCCCCAGCATTTT.

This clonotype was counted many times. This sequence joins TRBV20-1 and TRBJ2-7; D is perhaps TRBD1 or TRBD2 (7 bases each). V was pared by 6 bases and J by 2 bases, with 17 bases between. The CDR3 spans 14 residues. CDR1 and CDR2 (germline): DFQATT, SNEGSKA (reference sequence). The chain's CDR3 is CSASGGGQTYEQYF. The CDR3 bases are TGCAGTGCATCAGGGGGGGGGCAAACCTACGAGCAGTACTTC.

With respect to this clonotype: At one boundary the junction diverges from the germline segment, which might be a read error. The CDR3 reads CASSSIRNTEALF. In DNA, the CDR3 is TGTGCCAGCAGCTCCATTCGGAACACTGAAGCTCTCTTT. This chain uses TRBV11-2 with TRBJ1-1; no clear D. Germline V gene lookup returns CDR1 SGHAT and CDR2 FQNNGV. The CDR3 sequence is 13 residues long.

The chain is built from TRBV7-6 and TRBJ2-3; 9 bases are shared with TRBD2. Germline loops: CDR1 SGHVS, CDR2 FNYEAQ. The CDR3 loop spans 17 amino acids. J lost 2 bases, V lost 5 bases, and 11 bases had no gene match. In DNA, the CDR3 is TGTGCCAGCAGCCCTTGGGTCGCGGGAGGGGACACAGATACGCAGTATTTT. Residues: CASSPWVAGGDTDTQYF. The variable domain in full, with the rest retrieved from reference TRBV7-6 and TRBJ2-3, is GAGVSQSPRYKVTKRGQDVALRCDPISGHVSLYWYRQALGQGPEFLTYFNYEAQQDKSGLPNDRFSAERPEGSISTLTIQRTEQRDSAMYRCASSPWVAGGDTDTQYFGPGTRLTVL.

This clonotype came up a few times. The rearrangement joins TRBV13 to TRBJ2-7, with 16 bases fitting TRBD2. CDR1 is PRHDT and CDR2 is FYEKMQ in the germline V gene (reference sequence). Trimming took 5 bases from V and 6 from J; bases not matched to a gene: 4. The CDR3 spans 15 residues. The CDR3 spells CASSTGLAGGFEQYF. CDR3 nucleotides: TGTGCCAGCAGCACGGGACTAGCGGGAGGGTTCGAGCAGTACTTC.

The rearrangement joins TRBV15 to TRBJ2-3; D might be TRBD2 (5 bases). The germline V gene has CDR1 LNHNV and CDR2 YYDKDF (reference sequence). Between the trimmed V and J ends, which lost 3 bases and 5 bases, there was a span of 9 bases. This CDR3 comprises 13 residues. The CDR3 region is CATSSGNGDTQYF. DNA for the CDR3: TGTGCCACCAGCAGCGGGAATGGAGATACGCAGTATTTT. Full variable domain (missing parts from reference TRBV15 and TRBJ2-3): DAMVIQNPRYQVTQFGKPVTLSCSQTLNHNVMYWYQQKSSQAPKLLFHYYDKDFNNEADTPDNFQSRRPNTSFCFLDIRSPGLGDTAMYLCATSSGNGDTQYFGPGTRLTVL.

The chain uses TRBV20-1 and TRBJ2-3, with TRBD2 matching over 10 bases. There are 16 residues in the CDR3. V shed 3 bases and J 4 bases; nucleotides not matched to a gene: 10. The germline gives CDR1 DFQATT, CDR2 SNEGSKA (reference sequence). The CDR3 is CSASASGSVRADTQYF. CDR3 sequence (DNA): TGCAGTGCTAGTGCTAGCGGGAGCGTGCGGGCAGATACGCAGTATTTT.

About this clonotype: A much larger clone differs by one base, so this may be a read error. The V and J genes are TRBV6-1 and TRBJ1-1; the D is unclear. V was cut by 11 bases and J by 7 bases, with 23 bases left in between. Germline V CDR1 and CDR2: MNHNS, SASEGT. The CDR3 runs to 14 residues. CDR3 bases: TGTGCCGTAAAGGGTTGGAACAGCATTAATGAAGCTTTCTTT. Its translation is CAVKGWNSINEAFF.

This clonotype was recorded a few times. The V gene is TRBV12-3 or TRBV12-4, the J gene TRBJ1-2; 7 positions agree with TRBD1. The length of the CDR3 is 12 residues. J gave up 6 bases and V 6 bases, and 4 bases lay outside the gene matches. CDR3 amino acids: CASSSTGNGYTF. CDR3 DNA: TGTGCCAGCAGCTCGACAGGGAATGGCTACACCTTC.

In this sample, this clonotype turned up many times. Here the CDR3 reads CAWKLAGASADTQYF. CDR3 nucleotide sequence: TGTGCCTGGAAGCTAGCGGGAGCATCTGCAGATACGCAGTATTTT. The chain combines TRBV30 with TRBJ2-3; 10 bases map to TRBD2. This CDR3 has 15 amino acids. J lost 4 bases, V lost 4 bases, and 8 bases had no gene match. Per germline, CDR1 GTSNPN and CDR2 SVGIG (reference sequence).

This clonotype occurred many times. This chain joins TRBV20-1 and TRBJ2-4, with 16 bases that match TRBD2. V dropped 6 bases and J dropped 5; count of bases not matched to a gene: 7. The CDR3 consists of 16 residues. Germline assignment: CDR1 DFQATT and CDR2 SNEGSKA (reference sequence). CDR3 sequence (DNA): TGCAGTGCCGCCAAAGGGACTAGCGGGAGGGAAAACATTCAGTACTTC. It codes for CSAAKGTSGRENIQYF.

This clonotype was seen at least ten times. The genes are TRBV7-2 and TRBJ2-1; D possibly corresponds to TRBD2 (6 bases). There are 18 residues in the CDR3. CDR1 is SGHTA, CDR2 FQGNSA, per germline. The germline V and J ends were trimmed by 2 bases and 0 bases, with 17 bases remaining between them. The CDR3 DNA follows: TGTGCCAGCAGCTTACTTTGGAGCGGGCGCACCTCCTACAATGAGCAGTTCTTC. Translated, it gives CASSLLWSGRTSYNEQFF.

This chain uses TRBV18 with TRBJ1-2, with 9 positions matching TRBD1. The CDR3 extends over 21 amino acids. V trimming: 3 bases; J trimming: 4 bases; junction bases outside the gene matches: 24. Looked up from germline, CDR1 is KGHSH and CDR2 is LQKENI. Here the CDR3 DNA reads TGTGCCAGCTCACCCCTCCCCGGTCGTAGAAATGACAGGGGGGAGGTCTATGGCTACACCTTC. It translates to CASSPLPGRRNDRGEVYGYTF.

For the CDR3, the DNA is TGTGCCAGCAGCCTAACTGTAGCGGGAGACTTCTACGAGCAGTACTTC. Translation gives CASSLTVAGDFYEQYF. The V gene is TRBV7-9, the J gene TRBJ2-7, with TRBD2 matching 9 bases. CDR1 and CDR2 (germline): SEHNR, FQNEAQ (reference sequence). The CDR3 covers 16 residues. V gave up 5 bases and J gave up 3 bases; unmatched junction bases: 11.